A selection of T cell receptor beta chains follows, all from one sample in a study of cytomegalovirus exposure and HLA in healthy donors. Only in-frame clones appear in the TCRdb table, and some are missing; sequencing was by immunoSEQ multiplex PCR. The sample includes 160,000 or so clones, around three quarters of them seen just once. The specimen was PBMCs. Receptors were obtained from a woman between 40 and 55 years old in good health and CMV-seronegative. CDR3s include the opening cysteine and the closing phenylalanine or tryptophan. D genes are given only for firm matches. Clone sizes are given selectively: once, few, many, or a class where the clone is expanded.

CDR3aa	CDR3nt	abundance	d_gene	len	v_gene	j_gene
CASSLESSGGTDTQYF	TGTGCCAGCAGCTTGGAGTCTAGCGGGGGCACAGATACGCAGTATTTT	.	TRBD2	16	TRBV5-4	TRBJ2-3
CASSLADYTGELFF	TGCGCCAGCAGCCTCGCGGATTACACCGGGGAGCTGTTTTTT	few	.	14	TRBV4-1	TRBJ2-2
CASNGDNNQPQHF	TGTGCCAGCAACGGGGACAACAATCAGCCCCAGCATTTT	.	.	13	TRBV2	TRBJ1-5
CSVEPPFGETQYF	TGCAGCGTTGAACCACCATTCGGAGAGACCCAGTACTTC	once	.	13	TRBV29-1	TRBJ2-5
CAISEPTSGITDTQYF	TGTGCCATCAGTGAGCCTACTAGCGGAATCACAGATACGCAGTATTTT	.	TRBD2	16	TRBV10-3	TRBJ2-3
CASSGRANEKLFF	TGTGCCAGCAGTGGACGGGCTAATGAAAAACTGTTTTTT	once	.	13	TRBV2	TRBJ1-4
CAWSVRGGSYEQYF	TGTGCCTGGAGTGTACGCGGGGGCTCCTACGAGCAGTACTTC	.	TRBD2	14	TRBV30	TRBJ2-7
CASSSGGDEKLFF	TGTGCCAGCAGTTCAGGAGGGGATGAAAAACTGTTTTTT	.	.	13	TRBV28	TRBJ1-4
CASSVGSRVAETQYF	TGTGCCAGCAGCGTCGGATCCAGGGTCGCAGAGACCCAGTACTTC	.	.	15	TRBV9	TRBJ2-5
CASSARTTQETQYF	TGTGCCAGCAGTGCTAGGACAACTCAAGAGACCCAGTACTTC	.	.	14	TRBV2	TRBJ2-5
CASSLVLTANYGYTF	TGTGCCAGCAGCTTAGTCCTAACAGCTAACTATGGCTACACCTTC	once	.	15	TRBV11-2	TRBJ1-2
CASTGTGTAQPQHF	TGTGCCAGCACCGGAACCGGGACAGCTCAGCCCCAGCATTTT	few	TRBD1	14	TRBV6-6	TRBJ1-5
CASSEEDRETQYF	TGTGCCAGCAGTGAAGAGGACAGGGAGACCCAGTACTTC	.	TRBD1	13	TRBV6-1	TRBJ2-5
CASSLGQPELNEKLFF	TGTGCCAGCTCACTGGGACAGCCGGAATTAAATGAAAAACTGTTTTTT	.	TRBD1	16	TRBV18	TRBJ1-4
CASGGQGDQPQHF	TGTGCCAGCGGAGGACAGGGGGACCAGCCCCAGCATTTT	.	TRBD1	13	TRBV6-5	TRBJ1-5
CASSHQGKGNYGYTF	TGTGCCAGCAGCCACCAGGGGAAGGGGAACTATGGCTACACCTTC	.	.	15	TRBV27	TRBJ1-2
CASSSTSGINNEQFF	TGCGCCAGCAGCTCCACTAGCGGGATAAACAATGAGCAGTTCTTC	.	TRBD2	15	TRBV5-1	TRBJ2-1
CASSYGSDNYGYTF	TGTGCCAGCAGTTATGGCAGCGATAACTATGGCTACACCTTC	.	.	14	TRBV6-5	TRBJ1-2
CASSLDRGGEKLFF	TGCGCCAGCAGCCTCGACAGGGGAGGGGAAAAACTGTTTTTT	.	TRBD1	14	TRBV5-1	TRBJ1-4
CASSLDRANYGYTF	TGCGCCAGCAGCTTGGATCGGGCTAACTATGGCTACACCTTC	.	.	14	TRBV5-1	TRBJ1-2
CATSREKQGSADTQYF	TGTGCCACCAGCAGAGAGAAACAGGGGTCTGCGGATACGCAGTATTTT	once	TRBD1	16	TRBV15	TRBJ2-3
CANRQGGDTEAFF	TGTGCCAACCGACAAGGGGGTGACACTGAAGCTTTCTTT	few	.	13	TRBV10-3	TRBJ1-1
CASAISGGDQETQYF	TGCGCCAGTGCTATATCAGGGGGAGACCAAGAGACCCAGTACTTC	.	TRBD1	15	TRBV5-1	TRBJ2-5
CASSGLAGEDTQYF	TGCGCCAGCAGCGGACTAGCGGGGGAGGATACGCAGTATTTT	.	TRBD2	14	TRBV5-1	TRBJ2-3
CASLQNLLGGWYNEQFF	TGTGCCAGCTTACAAAATTTGTTAGGAGGTTGGTACAATGAGCAGTTCTTC	.	.	17	TRBV18	TRBJ2-1
CASRYQGAGQPQHF	TGTGCCAGCAGATATCAGGGGGCAGGCCAGCCCCAGCATTTT	.	TRBD1	14	TRBV28	TRBJ1-5
CASSPGTGGEVGAFF	TGCGCCAGCAGCCCTGGGACAGGGGGCGAGGTTGGAGCTTTCTTT	once	TRBD1	15	TRBV5-1	TRBJ1-1
CASSFLAGLDTQYF	TGTGCCAGCAGTTTCCTAGCCGGTTTGGATACGCAGTATTTT	few	.	14	TRBV27	TRBJ2-3
CSVAPGKLSTDTQYF	TGCAGCGTTGCCCCCGGGAAGCTTAGCACAGATACGCAGTATTTT	.	.	15	TRBV29-1	TRBJ2-3
CASSLRDRAPDTQYF	TGTGCCAGCAGCTTACGGGACAGGGCCCCAGATACGCAGTATTTT	.	TRBD1	15	TRBV11-2	TRBJ2-3
CASSLFRGGGVYTF	TGTGCCAGCAGCTTATTTAGGGGAGGGGGAGTCTACACCTTC	.	.	14	TRBV13	TRBJ1-2
CASSLVLPPYEQYF	TGTGCCAGCAGCTTAGTCCTCCCTCCCTACGAGCAGTACTTC	.	.	14	TRBV7-9	TRBJ2-7
CASGPGQGTYNEQFF	TGTGCTAGTGGACCGGGACAGGGTACCTACAATGAGCAGTTCTTC	.	TRBD1	15	TRBV12-5	TRBJ2-1
CASSLKRETQYF	TGTGCCAGCAGTTTGAAGAGGGAGACCCAGTACTTC	.	.	12	TRBV28	TRBJ2-5
CATSSRDFYNEQFF	TGTGCCACCAGCAGTCGGGACTTTTACAATGAGCAGTTCTTC	.	.	14	TRBV15	TRBJ2-1
CASSMYTGTGYGYTF	TGTGCCAGCAGTATGTATACCGGGACAGGGTATGGCTACACCTTC	.	TRBD1	15	TRBV27	TRBJ1-2
CASSISGRNYNEQFF	TGTGCCAGCAGTATTAGCGGGCGAAATTACAATGAGCAGTTCTTC	few	TRBD2	15	TRBV28	TRBJ2-1
CATSGQQGAGGYTF	TGTGCCACCAGCGGACAACAGGGGGCAGGGGGCTACACCTTC	.	TRBD1	14	TRBV15	TRBJ1-2
CASRKDGQGARGTEAFF	TGCGCCAGCAGAAAGGATGGACAGGGGGCGCGGGGCACTGAAGCTTTCTTT	.	TRBD1	17	TRBV5-1	TRBJ1-1
CSGSGTSSYNEQFF	TGCAGCGGTAGTGGGACTAGCTCCTACAATGAGCAGTTCTTC	few	TRBD2	14	TRBV29-1	TRBJ2-1
CASSVGGGTGELFF	TGTGCCAGCAGCGTAGGGGGGGGGACCGGGGAGCTGTTTTTT	.	TRBD2	14	TRBV9	TRBJ2-2
CASSPGDGNYGYTF	TGTGCCAGCAGCCCAGGGGATGGTAACTATGGCTACACCTTC	.	.	14	TRBV9	TRBJ1-2
CASSPRQGGSGNTIYF	TGTGCCAGCAGCCCCAGACAGGGCGGCTCTGGAAACACCATATATTTT	.	TRBD1	16	TRBV11-2	TRBJ1-3
CASSPARGSGYTF	TGTGCCAGCTCACCAGCCAGGGGTTCGGGCTACACCTTC	.	.	13	TRBV18	TRBJ1-2
CASSSTPGLNHNEQFF	TGTGCCAGCAGCTCCACCCCGGGACTAAACCACAATGAGCAGTTCTTC	.	TRBD2	16	TRBV7-3	TRBJ2-1
CATSRDGRLAGSTDTQYF	TGTGCCACCAGCAGAGATGGGCGGCTAGCGGGTAGCACAGATACGCAGTATTTT	.	TRBD2	18	TRBV15	TRBJ2-3
CASTSGAFGNQPQHF	TGTGCCAGCACCTCAGGGGCGTTTGGCAATCAGCCCCAGCATTTT	.	.	15	TRBV7-9	TRBJ1-5